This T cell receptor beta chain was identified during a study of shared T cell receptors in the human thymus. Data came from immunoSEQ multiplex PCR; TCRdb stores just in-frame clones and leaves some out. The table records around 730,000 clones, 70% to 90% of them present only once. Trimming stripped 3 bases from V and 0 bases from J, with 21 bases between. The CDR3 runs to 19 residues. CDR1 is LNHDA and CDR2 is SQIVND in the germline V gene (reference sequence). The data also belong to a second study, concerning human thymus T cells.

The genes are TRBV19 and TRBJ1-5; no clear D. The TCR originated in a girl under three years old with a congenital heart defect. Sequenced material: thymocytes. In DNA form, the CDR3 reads TGTGCCAGTAGTATGCCCCCCCTTGGAGGGCACAATAGCAATCAGCCCCAGCATTTT. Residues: CASSMPPLGGHNSNQPQHF.